This T cell receptor (beta chain) stems from a study of T cell responses to AZD1222 COVID-19 vaccine. On this clone itself: As yet, its antigen is unknown.

TCRdb keeps only in-frame clones here, not all; method: immunoSEQ multiplex PCR. The sample records some 180,000 clones, approximately 90% being singletons. The J segment lost 1 base and the V segment lost 6 bases, leaving 5 bases of the junction unmatched. Germline CDR1 reads MNHEY; CDR2 reads SMNVEV (reference sequence). CDR3 length: 15 residues. Study-level points and caveats: Repertoire samples came only from after the peak T cell response. Two AZD1222 administrations were followed by greater Spike-specific TCR breadth and depth.

The rearrangement uses TRBV27 and TRBJ2-3; the match to TRBD2 covers 9 bases. Material: peripheral blood, obtained 28 days after the second dose of the MenACWY control vaccine. This receptor was identified in an adult who received the MenACWY meningococcal vaccine as a control. This CDR3 reads CASRGIAGGTDTQYF. DNA of the CDR3: TGTGCCAGCAGGGGAATAGCGGGAGGCACAGATACGCAGTATTTT.